The T cell receptor (beta chain) under discussion was sequenced for a study of blood T cell repertoires in COVID-19 (TCRdb year 2020). For the wider study: Samples covering the acute and convalescent phases of COVID-19 were provided by collaborators in the United States, Italy and Spain. The repertoires were released in a freely available public database meant as a resource for research on the immune response to SARS-CoV-2. Deeply sampled blood TCRbeta repertoires from subjects exposed to, actively infected with, or recovered from COVID-19 were included in the dataset. The prospective study material was composed of cDNA or gDNA derived from T cells, B-cell-depleted T cells, or PBMCs. The sample metadata nearly always contained a de-identified subject ID, COVID-19 status, age in years and sex. Samples were obtained from the ongoing ImmuneRACE study (first 160 participants) and from some 1,200 subjects provided by 6 global collaborators. Where HLA class I and class II types were available, the types were taken from metadata supplied by the sample provider, not from assay-based typing. Points the paper makes about the study in general: Clinical and demographic metadata were provided uncurated, with the amount varying by source and participant.

Comments on this clone: This receptor's antigen is unknown. No much larger clone exists at a distance of one base, and base qualities are not known.

The trim is 1 base for V and 2 bases for J, with a gap of 15 bases between the germline ends. Its CDR3 holds 17 amino acids, cysteine through phenylalanine. The entry retains the CDR3 DNA only, 51 bases that are in frame from base 1. CDR1 MDHEN and CDR2 SYDVKM are derived from the germline V gene. TCRbeta CDR3 regions were amplified from genomic DNA using the immunoSEQ Assay, a bias-controlled multiplex PCR. For the original study's pipeline: Nucleated cell counts per sample were estimated from amplification of reference gene primers within the assay. To quantify the absolute abundance of each unique TCRbeta CDR3 rearrangement, sequence reads were collapsed and filtered. Productive Simpson clonality was computed per sample as the square root of Simpson's diversity index over productive rearrangements. TCRdb took this table from immuneACCESS and kept in-frame rearrangements with V and J called. Such tables lack part of the clones; where checked against another copy, unresolved V genes explain under half of the gap, and the rest is unexplained. That table supplies the V and J calls and clone size; D and trimming were determined from the DNA. This sample gives about 200,000 clones in total; around 86% of them show up just once. Roughly 8% of the sample goes to the ten largest clones.

At one collaborating source in Seattle, patients were enrolled during active infection and were followed longitudinally through the course of disease. Whole blood was collected in K2EDTA tubes by collaborating institutions according to the institutions' own protocols. For TCRbeta analysis, collaborators shipped samples as frozen whole blood, isolated PBMCs, or DNA extracted from either of those sample types. Sequencing input: peripheral blood. The receptor comes from a woman of 80 years or more with COVID-19, enrolled during active disease. Recombination linked TRBV28 to TRBJ1-3, with TRBD1 perhaps the D gene, on 6 matching bases. The DNA is TGTGCCAGCAGTTTATATGGGCGGGGGGCGGCTGGAAACACCATATATTTT. Translated, it reads CASSLYGRGAAGNTIYF.